This TCR beta chain was documented in a study of cytomegalovirus exposure and HLA in healthy donors. Study at large: Some 85 million unique TCRs, all from HLA-typed donors, were included in an early release of the data. General study points: There were 160 or so TCR beta chains listed as cytomegalovirus-associated. In a later analysis, V- and J-gene trimming of beta chains associated with a DCLRE1C missense variant, replicated independently.

CDR1 and CDR2 from the germline V gene are SEHNR and FQNEAQ (reference sequence). The V end was cut by 5 bases, the J end by 0 bases, with 12 bases between. The CDR3 totals 15 residues. The table lists this clone with a count of one. Antigen: not known. 13 Jbeta primers and 60 Vbeta primers were used for the PCR. The table came from immunoSEQ multiplex PCR; TCRdb's copy has only in-frame clones and leaves some out. The table shows roughly 150,000 clones, with 70% to 90% occurring only once. Sequencing was done on a sample of PBMCs. This clonotype was obtained from a young woman in good health and CMV-seronegative. This chain links TRBV7-9 with TRBJ2-3, with a weak D call TRBD1 (6 bases). CDR3 DNA sequence: TGTGCCAGCAGCCGGACAGAAATTAGCACAGATACGCAGTATTTT. This translates into CASSRTEISTDTQYF.